This record looks at one TCR beta chain sequence and its context. The antigen this receptor binds is unknown. No much larger clone exists at a distance of one base, and base qualities are not known. This record comes from a study of T cells after yellow fever vaccination (dated 2019 in TCRdb). Regarding the study in general: Libraries from fractions with low cell numbers were prepared with the SMART-Seq v4 Ultra Low Input RNA kit. Two healthy male donors, one aged 18 to 30 and one aged 30 to 40 years, were included in the cohort. Blood was drawn at multiple timepoints before and after primary and secondary immunization, with bulk PBMC replicates and cell subsets isolated. Bulk TCR alpha and beta repertoires were sequenced longitudinally to track T-cell clones before and after primary and booster YFV17D yellow fever vaccination.

In the paper's terms, the treatment or condition label means: live attenuated yellow fever vaccine strain. At every blood-draw timepoint, two biological replicates of bulk PBMCs were collected. A standard Ficoll-Paque protocol was used to isolate PBMCs from peripheral blood. TriZol was used to extract RNA from bulk PBMCs, CD4 and CD8 fractions, and dextramer-positive and dextramer-negative fractions. What the study reported, not specific to this receptor: FACS-sorted repertoires could contain abundant contaminating clonotypes from the bulk population, so computational filtering was required. Compared with the primary T-cell response, the secondary T-cell response was weaker but faster, peaking on day 5 rather than day 15. After the booster, most of the clones that had expanded following primary vaccination were detected again (approximately 96% of CD4 and around 90% of CD8), which suggests that memory was broadly maintained. A small fraction of clonotypes showed up in both the CD4 and CD8 compartments, probably as a result of convergent recombination. Because the study included only two donors, the extent to which the findings can be generalized is limited.

Trimming takes 0 bases off V and 5 bases off J; junction bases not matched to a gene: 6. Its CDR3 holds 15 amino acids, cysteine through phenylalanine. The retained sequence is limited to the CDR3, 45 bases, with the frame set at the first base. The germline V gene encodes CDR1 SGHRS and CDR2 YFSETQ. TCR cDNA was synthesized by 5'RACE template switching, which introduced a universal primer site and unique molecular identifiers. Priming for cDNA synthesis came from both the TCR alpha and TCR beta constant segments. Libraries were amplified in two PCR steps, with sample barcodes and sequencing adapters added in the second step. Sequencing of the libraries was done on either Illumina HiSeq 2500 (2x100 bp) or NovaSeq (2x150 bp). As for how the authors treated the data: MIGEC was used to demultiplex reads and collapse the reads into UMI consensus sequences, and MiXCR was used for V(D)J alignment. Using edgeR on replicate PBMC samples, clonotypes were called vaccine-responding if FDR was below 0.01 and the log2 fold change was above 5 up to day 15. Bulk clonotypes were assigned CD4 or CD8 identity according to which sequenced CD4 or CD8 repertoire held them at higher abundance. In-frame beta chains were kept once TCRdb had trimmed the public reads at Q25 with fastp and called clones with MiXCR. One record per CDR3 amino acid sequence lists the most common genes and DNA. TCRdb's processing, not the authors', yielded these V and J calls. Present in this sample are hundreds of thousands of distinct CDR3 sequences, approximately 8% of which were seen just once. The top ten clones comprise approximately 15% of the sample.

The sequence joins TRBV5-1 to TRBJ2-3, and 7 bases in between align with TRBD1. The sequencing used PBMCs, collected more than 40 days after the first yellow fever vaccination. This receptor was obtained from a man aged 18 to 30 who received the YFV17D yellow fever vaccine. For the CDR3, the sequence is CASSLAVAGGDTQYF. The DNA is as follows: TGCGCCAGCAGCTTGGCGGTGGCAGGGGGAGATACGCAGTATTTT.